The 5 T cell receptor beta chains below were found in one sample sequenced in a study of blood T cell repertoires in COVID-19 (dated by TCRdb to about 2020). Libraries were constructed by the immunoSEQ multiplex PCR assay. As stored in TCRdb, this immuneACCESS dataset retains in-frame rearrangements with V and J assigned. A fraction of the clones does not appear; measured against another copy, unresolved V genes explain less than half of the discrepancy, and the remainder lacks a known reason. Present in this sample are about 310,000 clones, more than 75% of which were seen just once. The ten most abundant clones make up 1.3% of the sample. Specimen: peripheral blood. The receptors come from an older man with acute or convalescent COVID-19.

The rearrangement joins TRBV11-3 to TRBJ2-7; TRBD1 matches at 7 bases. V dropped 5 bases and J dropped 0; count of bases not matched to a gene: 4. Germline CDR1 reads SGHNT; CDR2 reads YENEEA. The CDR3 is made up of 14 amino acids. The CDR3 DNA reads as TGTGCCAGCAGCCAGGGACAGAGCTCCTACGAGCAGTACTTC. Translated, it gives CASSQGQSSYEQYF.

The V and J genes are TRBV6-6 and TRBJ1-5, with D possibly matching TRBD1 (6 bases). CDR1 is MNHNY and CDR2 is SVGAGI in the germline V gene (reference sequence). The CDR3 is made up of 16 amino acids. Trimming removed 2 bases at V and 6 bases at J, with 17 bases between. This chain's CDR3 is CASSYVPQGSVQPQHF. The CDR3, as DNA: TGTGCCAGCAGTTACGTCCCGCAGGGGTCCGTTCAGCCCCAGCATTTT.

V and J are TRBV30 and TRBJ1-5; D unclear. Per the germline V gene, CDR1 is GTSNPN and CDR2 is SVGIG (reference sequence). The CDR3 runs 13 residues. V gave up 4 bases and J gave up 6 bases, with 13 bases separating them. CDR3 sequence reads: CAWNEGLSQPQHF. In DNA, the CDR3 is TGTGCCTGGAATGAGGGATTAAGTCAGCCCCAGCATTTT.

V usage is TRBV9 and J usage is TRBJ2-7, with 7 bases aligning to TRBD1. Germline lookup yields CDR1 SGDLS and CDR2 YYNGEE. The CDR3 length is 14 residues. After removal of 4 bases from V and 3 bases from J, the junction contained 7 bases not matched to a gene. The CDR3 region has the DNA TGTGCCAGCAGCCCACGACAGGGAAACTACGAGCAGTACTTC. Translating gives CASSPRQGNYEQYF. Filled out from reference TRBV9 and TRBJ2-7, the complete variable domain reads DSGVTQTPKHLITATGQRVTLRCSPRSGDLSVYWYQQSLDQGLQFLIQYYNGEERAKGNILERFSAQQFPDLHSELNLSSLELGDSALYFCASSPRQGNYEQYFGPGTRLTVT.

This clone was counted once. V usage is TRBV19 and J usage is TRBJ1-5; a weak D match, TRBD1 (5 bases). The germline V and J ends were trimmed by 3 bases and 0 bases, with 12 bases remaining between them. This CDR3 region has 16 residues. Germline CDR1 and CDR2: LNHDA and SQIVND (reference sequence). The CDR3 nucleotides read TGTGCCAGTAGTATTAGGGGTCAGCCTAGCAATCAGCCCCAGCATTTT. Protein sequence: CASSIRGQPSNQPQHF.